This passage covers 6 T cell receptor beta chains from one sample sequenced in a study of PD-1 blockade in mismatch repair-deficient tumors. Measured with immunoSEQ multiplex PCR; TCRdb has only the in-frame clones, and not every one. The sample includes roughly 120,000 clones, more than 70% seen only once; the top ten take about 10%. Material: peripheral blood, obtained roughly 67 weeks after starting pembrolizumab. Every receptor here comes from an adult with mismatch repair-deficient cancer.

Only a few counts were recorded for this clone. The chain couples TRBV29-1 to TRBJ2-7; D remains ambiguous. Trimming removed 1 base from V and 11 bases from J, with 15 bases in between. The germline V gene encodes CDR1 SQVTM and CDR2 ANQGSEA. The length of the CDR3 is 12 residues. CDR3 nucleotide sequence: TGCAGCGTTGAAGCCAGGAGTAGTATCGAGTACTTC. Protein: CSVEARSSIEYF.

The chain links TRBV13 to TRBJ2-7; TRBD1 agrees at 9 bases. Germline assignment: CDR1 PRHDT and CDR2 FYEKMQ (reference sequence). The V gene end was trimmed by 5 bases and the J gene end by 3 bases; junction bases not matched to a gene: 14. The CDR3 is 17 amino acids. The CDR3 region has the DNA TGTGCCAGCAGCCCCTCCGGGACAGGGAAAGAAGGCTACGAGCAGTACTTC. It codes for CASSPSGTGKEGYEQYF.

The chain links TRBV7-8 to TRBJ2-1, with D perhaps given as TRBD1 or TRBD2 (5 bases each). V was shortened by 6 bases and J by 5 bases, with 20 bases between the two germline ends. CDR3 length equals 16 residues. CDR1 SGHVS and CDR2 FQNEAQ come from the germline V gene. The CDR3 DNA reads TGTGCCAGCAGGTCATTGTGGGACGTCTTCCACAATGAGCAGTTCTTC. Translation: CASRSLWDVFHNEQFF.

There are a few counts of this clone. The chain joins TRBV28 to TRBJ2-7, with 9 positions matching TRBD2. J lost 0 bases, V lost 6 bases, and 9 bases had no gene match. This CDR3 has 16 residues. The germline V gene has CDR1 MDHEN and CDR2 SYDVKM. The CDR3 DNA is TGTGCCAGCAGCCCGCGGGGACTAGCAGGCTCCTACGAGCAGTACTTC. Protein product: CASSPRGLAGSYEQYF.

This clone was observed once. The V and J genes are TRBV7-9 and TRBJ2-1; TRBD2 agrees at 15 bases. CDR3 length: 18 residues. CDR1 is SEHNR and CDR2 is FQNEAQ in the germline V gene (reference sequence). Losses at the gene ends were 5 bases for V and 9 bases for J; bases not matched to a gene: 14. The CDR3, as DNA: TGTGCCAGCAGCCCGAGGACTAGCGGGAGGGCCGGTGGTGTTGAGCAGTTCTTC. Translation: CASSPRTSGRAGGVEQFF.

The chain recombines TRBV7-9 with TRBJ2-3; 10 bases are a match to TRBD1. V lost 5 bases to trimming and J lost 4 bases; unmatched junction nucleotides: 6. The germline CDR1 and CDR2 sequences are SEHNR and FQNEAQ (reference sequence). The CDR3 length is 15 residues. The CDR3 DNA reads TGTGCCAGCAGCCATGGACAGGGGGAAGCAGATACGCAGTATTTT. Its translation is CASSHGQGEADTQYF.